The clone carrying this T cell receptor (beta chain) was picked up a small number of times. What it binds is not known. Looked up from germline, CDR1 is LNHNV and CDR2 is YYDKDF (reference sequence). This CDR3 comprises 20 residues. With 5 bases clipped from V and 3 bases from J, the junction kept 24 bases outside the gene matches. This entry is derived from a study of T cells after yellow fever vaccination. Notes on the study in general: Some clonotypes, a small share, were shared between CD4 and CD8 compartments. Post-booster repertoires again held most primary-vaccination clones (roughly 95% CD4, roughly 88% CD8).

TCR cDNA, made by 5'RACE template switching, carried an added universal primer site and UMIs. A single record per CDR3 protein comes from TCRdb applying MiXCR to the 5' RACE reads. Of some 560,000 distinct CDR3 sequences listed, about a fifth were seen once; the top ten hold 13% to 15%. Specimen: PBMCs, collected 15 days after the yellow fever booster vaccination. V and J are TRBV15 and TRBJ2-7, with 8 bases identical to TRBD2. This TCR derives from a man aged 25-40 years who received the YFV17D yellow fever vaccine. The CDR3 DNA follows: TGTGCCACCAGCTCCCGAGTACGAGCGGGAGTCTCTCACCCACGCTACGAGCAGTACTTC. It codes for CATSSRVRAGVSHPRYEQYF.